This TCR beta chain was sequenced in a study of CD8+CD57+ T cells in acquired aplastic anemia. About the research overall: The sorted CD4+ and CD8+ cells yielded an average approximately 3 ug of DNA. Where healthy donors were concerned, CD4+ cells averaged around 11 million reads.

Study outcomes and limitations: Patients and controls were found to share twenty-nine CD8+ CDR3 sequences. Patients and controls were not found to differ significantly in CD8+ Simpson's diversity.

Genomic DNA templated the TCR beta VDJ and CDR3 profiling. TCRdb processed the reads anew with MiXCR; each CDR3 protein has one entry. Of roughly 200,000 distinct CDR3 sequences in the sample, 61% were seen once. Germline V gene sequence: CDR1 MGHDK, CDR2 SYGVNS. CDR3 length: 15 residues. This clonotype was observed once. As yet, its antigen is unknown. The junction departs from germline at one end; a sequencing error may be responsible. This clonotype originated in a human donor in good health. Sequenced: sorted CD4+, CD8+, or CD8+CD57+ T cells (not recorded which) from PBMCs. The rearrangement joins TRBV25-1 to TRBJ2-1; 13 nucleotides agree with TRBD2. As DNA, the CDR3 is TGTGTCAGCAGTGAATCAACTAGCGGGAGGGCCGAGCAGTTCTTC. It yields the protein CVSSESTSGRAEQFF.